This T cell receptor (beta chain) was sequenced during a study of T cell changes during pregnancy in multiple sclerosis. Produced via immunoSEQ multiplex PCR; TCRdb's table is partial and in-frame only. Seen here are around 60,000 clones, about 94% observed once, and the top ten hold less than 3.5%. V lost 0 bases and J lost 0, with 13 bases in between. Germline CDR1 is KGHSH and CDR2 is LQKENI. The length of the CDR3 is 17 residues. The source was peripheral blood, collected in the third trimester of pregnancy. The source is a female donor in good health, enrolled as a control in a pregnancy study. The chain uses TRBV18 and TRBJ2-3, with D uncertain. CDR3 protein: CASSPPAWADSTDTQYF. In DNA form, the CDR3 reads TGTGCCAGCTCACCACCGGCATGGGCAGATAGCACAGATACGCAGTATTTT.